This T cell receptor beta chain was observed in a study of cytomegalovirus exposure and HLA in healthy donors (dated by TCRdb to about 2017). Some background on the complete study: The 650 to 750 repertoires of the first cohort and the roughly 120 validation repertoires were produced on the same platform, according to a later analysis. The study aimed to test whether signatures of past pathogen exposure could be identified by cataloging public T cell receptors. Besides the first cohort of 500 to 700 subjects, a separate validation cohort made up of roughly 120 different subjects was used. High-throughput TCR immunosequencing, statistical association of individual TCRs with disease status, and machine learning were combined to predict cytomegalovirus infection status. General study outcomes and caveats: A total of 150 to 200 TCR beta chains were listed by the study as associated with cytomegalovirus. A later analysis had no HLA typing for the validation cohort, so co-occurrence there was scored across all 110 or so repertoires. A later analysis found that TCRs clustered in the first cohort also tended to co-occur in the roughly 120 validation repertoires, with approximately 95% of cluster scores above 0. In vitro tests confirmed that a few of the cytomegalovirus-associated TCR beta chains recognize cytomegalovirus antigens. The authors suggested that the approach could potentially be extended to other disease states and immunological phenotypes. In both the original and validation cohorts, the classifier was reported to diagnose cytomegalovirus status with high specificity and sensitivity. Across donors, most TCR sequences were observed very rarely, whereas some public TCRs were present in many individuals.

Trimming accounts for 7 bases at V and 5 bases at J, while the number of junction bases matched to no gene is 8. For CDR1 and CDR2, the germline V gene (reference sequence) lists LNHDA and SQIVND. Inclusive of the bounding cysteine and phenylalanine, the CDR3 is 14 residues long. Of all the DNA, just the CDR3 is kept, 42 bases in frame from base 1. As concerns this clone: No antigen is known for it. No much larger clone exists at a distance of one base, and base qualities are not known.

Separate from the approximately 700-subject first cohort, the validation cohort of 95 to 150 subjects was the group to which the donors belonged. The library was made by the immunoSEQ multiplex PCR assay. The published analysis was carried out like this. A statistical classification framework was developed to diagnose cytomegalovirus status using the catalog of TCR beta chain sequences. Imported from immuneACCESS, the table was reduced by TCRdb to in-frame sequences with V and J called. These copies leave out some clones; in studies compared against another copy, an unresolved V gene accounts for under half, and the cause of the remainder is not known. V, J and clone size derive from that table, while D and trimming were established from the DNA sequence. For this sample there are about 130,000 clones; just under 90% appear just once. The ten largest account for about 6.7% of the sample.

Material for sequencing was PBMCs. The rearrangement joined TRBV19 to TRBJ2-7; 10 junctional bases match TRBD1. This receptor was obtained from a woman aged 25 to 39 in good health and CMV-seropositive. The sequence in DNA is TGTGCCAGTAACCAGGGACAGGGGTCCCACGAGCAGTACTTC. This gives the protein CASNQGQGSHEQYF.